This is a list of T cell receptor beta chains from one sample in a study of cytomegalovirus exposure and HLA in healthy donors. Here immunoSEQ multiplex PCR was the method, and the copy in TCRdb shows in-frame clones only, minus some. Among 200,000 to 300,000 clones, more than 85% were seen once, and the ten largest hold around 12%. Material for sequencing was PBMCs. Receptors were obtained from a man younger than 30 in good health and CMV-seropositive. The CDR3 runs from the conserved cysteine through the conserved F or W. The order of the fields is clone size, D gene, J gene, V gene, CDR3 DNA, CDR3 protein. The D gene is left open where the match is weak. Only some rows state a clone size, as once, few, many or a class for expanded clones.

size: -; D: TRBD1; J: TRBJ1-2; V: TRBV28; DNA: TGTGCCAGCCGGGACAGGAGATTTTCCTATGGCTACACCTTC; CDR3: CASRDRRFSYGYTF
size: -; D: TRBD1; J: TRBJ1-2; V: TRBV4-1; DNA: TGCGCCAGCAGCCAAGAAGTCTCGGACAGGCAAGTAGACTATGGCTACACCTTC; CDR3: CASSQEVSDRQVDYGYTF
size: -; D: TRBD1; J: TRBJ2-6; V: TRBV23-1; DNA: TGCGCCAGCATTCTCGGGACAGGGACACCCGGGGCCAACGTCCTGACTTTC; CDR3: CASILGTGTPGANVLTF
size: -; D: -; J: TRBJ2-1; V: TRBV27; DNA: TGTGCCAGCAGTTTAAATACAAAAGTCTCCTACAATGAGCAGTTCTTC; CDR3: CASSLNTKVSYNEQFF
size: once; D: -; J: TRBJ1-1; V: TRBV7-3; DNA: TGTGCCAGCAGCTTTACACGGAACACTGAAGCTTTCTTT; CDR3: CASSFTRNTEAFF
size: -; D: -; J: TRBJ1-3; V: TRBV30; DNA: TGTGCCTCGGTTGAGGGGCTGTGGGGAAACACCATATATTTT; CDR3: CASVEGLWGNTIYF
size: -; D: -; J: TRBJ1-2; V: TRBV6-4; DNA: TGTGCCAGCAGTACAGAGAACTATGGCTACACCTTC; CDR3: CASSTENYGYTF
size: -; D: -; J: TRBJ2-7; V: TRBV28; DNA: TGTGCCAGCAGCCCGGGAGCCTACGAGCAGTACTTC; CDR3: CASSPGAYEQYF
size: few; D: -; J: TRBJ1-2; V: TRBV7-8; DNA: TGTGCCAGCAGCTTAGGGCGGGATGGCTACACCTTC; CDR3: CASSLGRDGYTF
size: once; D: -; J: TRBJ2-2; V: TRBV4-3; DNA: TGCGCCAGCAGCCAAGAAAGATACACCGGGGAGCTGTTTTTT; CDR3: CASSQERYTGELFF